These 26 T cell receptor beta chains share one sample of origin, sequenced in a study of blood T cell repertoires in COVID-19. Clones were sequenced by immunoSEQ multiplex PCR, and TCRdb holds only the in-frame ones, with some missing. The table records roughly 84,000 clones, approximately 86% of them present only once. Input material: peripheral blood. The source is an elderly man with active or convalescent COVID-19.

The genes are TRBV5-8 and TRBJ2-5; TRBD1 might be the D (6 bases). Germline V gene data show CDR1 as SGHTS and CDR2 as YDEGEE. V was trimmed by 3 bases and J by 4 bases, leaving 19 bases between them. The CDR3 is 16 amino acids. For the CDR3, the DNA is TGTGCCAGCAGCTGGACCTTTGGACAGCAGGGAGAGACCCAGTACTTC. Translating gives CASSWTFGQQGETQYF.

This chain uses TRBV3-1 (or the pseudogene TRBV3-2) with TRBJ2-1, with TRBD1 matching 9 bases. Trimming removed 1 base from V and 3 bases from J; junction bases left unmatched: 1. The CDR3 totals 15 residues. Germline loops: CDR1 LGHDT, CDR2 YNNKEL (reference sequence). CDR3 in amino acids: CASSQGDRVYNEQFF. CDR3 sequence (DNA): TGTGCCAGCAGCCAAGGGGACAGGGTCTACAATGAGCAGTTCTTC.

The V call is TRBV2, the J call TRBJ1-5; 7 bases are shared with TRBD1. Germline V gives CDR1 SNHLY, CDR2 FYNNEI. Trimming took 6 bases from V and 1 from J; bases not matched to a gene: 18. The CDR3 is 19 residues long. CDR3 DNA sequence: TGTGCCAGCAGCTCACCCCAGGGACAGTCAAAAATCAGCAATCAGCCCCAGCATTTT. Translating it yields CASSSPQGQSKISNQPQHF.

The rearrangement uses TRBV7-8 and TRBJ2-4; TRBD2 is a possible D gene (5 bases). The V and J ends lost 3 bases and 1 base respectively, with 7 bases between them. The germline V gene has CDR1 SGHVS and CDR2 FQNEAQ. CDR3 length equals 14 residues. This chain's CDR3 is CASSLEAAKNIQYF. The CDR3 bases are TGTGCCAGCAGCTTGGAGGCGGCCAAAAACATTCAGTACTTC.

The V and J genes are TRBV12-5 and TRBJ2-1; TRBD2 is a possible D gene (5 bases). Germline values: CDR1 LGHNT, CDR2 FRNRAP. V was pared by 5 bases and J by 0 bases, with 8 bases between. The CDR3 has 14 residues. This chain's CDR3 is CASGVLGSYNEQFF. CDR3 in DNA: TGTGCTAGTGGTGTACTAGGCTCCTACAATGAGCAGTTCTTC.

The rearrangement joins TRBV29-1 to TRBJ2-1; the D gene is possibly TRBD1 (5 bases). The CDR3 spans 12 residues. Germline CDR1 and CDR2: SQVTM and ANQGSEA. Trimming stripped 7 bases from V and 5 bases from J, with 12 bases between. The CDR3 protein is CSAATDNNEQFF. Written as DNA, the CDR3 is TGCAGCGCTGCGACAGACAACAATGAGCAGTTCTTC.

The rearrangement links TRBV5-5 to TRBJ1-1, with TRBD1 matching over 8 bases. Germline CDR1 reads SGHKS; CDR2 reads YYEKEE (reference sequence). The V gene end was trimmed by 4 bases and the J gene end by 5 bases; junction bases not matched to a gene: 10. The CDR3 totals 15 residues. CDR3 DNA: TGTGCCAGCAGCAGGTCAGGGGGCATAAAGACTGAAGCTTTCTTT. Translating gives CASSRSGGIKTEAFF.

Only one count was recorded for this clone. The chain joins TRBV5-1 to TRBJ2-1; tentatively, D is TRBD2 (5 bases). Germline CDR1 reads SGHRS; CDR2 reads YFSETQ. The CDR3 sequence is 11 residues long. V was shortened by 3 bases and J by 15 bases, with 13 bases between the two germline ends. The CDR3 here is CASSYTGNTFF. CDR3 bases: TGCGCCAGCAGCTACACCGGGAACACGTTCTTC.

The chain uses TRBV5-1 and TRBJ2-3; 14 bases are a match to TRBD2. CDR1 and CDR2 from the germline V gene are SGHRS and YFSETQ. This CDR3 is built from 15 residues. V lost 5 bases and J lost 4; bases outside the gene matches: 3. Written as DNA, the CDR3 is TGCGCCAGCAGGGAGGGACTAGCGGGGGCAGATACGCAGTATTTT. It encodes CASREGLAGADTQYF.

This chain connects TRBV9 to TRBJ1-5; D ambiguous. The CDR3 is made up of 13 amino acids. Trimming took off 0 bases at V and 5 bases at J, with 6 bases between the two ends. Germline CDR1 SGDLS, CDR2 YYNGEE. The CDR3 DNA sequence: TGTGCCAGCAGCGTAGACACCCATCAGCCCCAGCATTTT. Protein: CASSVDTHQPQHF.

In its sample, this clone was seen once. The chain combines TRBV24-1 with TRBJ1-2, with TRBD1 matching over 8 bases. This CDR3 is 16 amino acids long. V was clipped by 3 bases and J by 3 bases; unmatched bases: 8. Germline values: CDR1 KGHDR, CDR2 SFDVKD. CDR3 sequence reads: CATSDPGQGLDYGYTF. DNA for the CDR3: TGTGCCACCAGTGATCCCGGACAGGGCTTGGACTATGGCTACACCTTC.

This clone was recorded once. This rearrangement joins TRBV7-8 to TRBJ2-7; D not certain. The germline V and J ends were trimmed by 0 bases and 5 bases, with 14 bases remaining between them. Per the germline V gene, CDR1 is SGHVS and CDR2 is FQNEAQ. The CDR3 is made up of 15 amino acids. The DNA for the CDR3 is TGTGCCAGCAGCTTAGCACCCGGGTCCCATCACGAGCAGTACGTC. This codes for CASSLAPGSHHEQYV.

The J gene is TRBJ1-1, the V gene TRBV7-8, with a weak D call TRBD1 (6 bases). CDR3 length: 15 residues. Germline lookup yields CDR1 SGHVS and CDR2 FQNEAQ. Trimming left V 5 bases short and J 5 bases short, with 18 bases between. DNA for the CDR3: TGTGCCAGCAGCCTAGGGGGGGGGCGGAGAACTGAAGCTTTCTTT. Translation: CASSLGGGRRTEAFF.

The CDR3 loop reads CASSPRTGGNGELFF. The CDR3 DNA is TGTGCCAGCAGCCCACGGACAGGGGGCAACGGGGAGCTGTTTTTT. The V and J genes are TRBV11-2 and TRBJ2-2, with 11 bases that match TRBD1. This CDR3 comprises 15 residues. V gave up 5 bases and J gave up 7 bases; unmatched junction bases: 6. Germline CDR1 SGHAT, CDR2 FQNNGV.

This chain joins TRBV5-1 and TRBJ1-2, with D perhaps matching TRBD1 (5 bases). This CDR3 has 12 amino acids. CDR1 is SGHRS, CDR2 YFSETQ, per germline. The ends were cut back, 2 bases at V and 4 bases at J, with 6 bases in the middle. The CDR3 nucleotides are TGCGCCAGCAGCTTCGACAGCTATGGCTACACCTTC. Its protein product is CASSFDSYGYTF.

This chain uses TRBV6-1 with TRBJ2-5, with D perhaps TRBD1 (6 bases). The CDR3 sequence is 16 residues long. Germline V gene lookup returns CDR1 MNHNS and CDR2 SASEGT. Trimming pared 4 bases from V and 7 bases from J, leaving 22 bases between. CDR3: CASSARVGAAVRTQYF. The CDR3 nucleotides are TGTGCCAGCAGTGCCCGGGTGGGGGCGGCGGTAAGGACCCAGTACTTC.

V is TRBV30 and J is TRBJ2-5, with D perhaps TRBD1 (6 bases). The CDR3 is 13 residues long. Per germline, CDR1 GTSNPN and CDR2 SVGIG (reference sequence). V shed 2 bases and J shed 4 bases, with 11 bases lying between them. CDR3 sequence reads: CAWSQGLGETQYF. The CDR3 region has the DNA TGTGCCTGGAGTCAGGGGCTGGGAGAGACCCAGTACTTC.

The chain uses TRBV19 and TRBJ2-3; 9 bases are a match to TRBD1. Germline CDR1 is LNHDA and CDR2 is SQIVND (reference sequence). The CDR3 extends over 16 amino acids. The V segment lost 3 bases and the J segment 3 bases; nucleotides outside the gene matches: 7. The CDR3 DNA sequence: TGTGCCAGTAGTATCCCCGGACAGGGGTGGACAGATACGCAGTATTTT. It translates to CASSIPGQGWTDTQYF.

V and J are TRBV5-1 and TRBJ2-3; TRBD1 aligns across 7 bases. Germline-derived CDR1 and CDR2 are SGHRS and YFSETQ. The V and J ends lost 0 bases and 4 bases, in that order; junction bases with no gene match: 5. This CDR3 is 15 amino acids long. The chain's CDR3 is CASSLAGGRPDTQYF. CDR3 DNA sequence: TGCGCCAGCAGCTTGGCAGGGGGAAGGCCAGATACGCAGTATTTT.

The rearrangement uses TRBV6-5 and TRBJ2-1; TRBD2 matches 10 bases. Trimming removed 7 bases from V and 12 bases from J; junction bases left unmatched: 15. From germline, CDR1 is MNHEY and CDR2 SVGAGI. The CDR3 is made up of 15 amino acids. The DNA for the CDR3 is TGTGCCAGCAAGACCGGGACTAGCGACTTACAGGGGCAGTTCTTC. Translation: CASKTGTSDLQGQFF.

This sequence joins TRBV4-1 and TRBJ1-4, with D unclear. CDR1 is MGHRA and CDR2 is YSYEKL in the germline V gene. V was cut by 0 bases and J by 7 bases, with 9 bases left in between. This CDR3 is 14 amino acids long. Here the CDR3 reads CASSQDREAEKLFF. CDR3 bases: TGCGCCAGCAGCCAAGATCGGGAGGCTGAAAAACTGTTTTTT.

CDR3 protein: CASSPSAPRTVVDTQYF. CDR3 nucleotides: TGTGCCAGCTCACCCTCAGCGCCTCGAACCGTGGTAGATACGCAGTATTTT. The chain couples TRBV18 to TRBJ2-3; D is unresolved. Germline V gives CDR1 KGHSH, CDR2 LQKENI. This CDR3 comprises 17 residues. Trimming removed 3 bases at V and 5 bases at J, with 21 bases between.

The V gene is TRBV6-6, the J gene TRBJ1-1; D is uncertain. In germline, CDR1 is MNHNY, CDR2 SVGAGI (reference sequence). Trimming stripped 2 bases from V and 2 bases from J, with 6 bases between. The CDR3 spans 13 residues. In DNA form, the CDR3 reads TGTGCCAGCAGTTACGGCGGTAACACTGAAGCTTTCTTT. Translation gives CASSYGGNTEAFF.

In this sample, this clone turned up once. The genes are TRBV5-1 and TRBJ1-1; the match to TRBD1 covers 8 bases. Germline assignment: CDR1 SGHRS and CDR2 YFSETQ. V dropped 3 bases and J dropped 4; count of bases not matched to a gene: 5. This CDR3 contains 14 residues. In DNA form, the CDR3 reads TGCGCCAGCAGCTCTGACAGGGGCGGCACTGAAGCTTTCTTT. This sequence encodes CASSSDRGGTEAFF.

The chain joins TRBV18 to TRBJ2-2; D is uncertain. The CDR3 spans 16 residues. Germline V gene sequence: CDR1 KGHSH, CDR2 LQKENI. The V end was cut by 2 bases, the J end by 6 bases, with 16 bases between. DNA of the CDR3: TGTGCCAGCTCACCAATCCCTACTAAGATCTCCGGGGAGCTGTTTTTT. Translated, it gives CASSPIPTKISGELFF.

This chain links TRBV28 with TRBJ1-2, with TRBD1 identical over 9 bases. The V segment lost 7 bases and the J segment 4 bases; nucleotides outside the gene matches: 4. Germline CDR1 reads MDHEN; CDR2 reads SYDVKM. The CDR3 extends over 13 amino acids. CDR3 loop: CASKQGALYGYTF. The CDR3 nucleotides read TGTGCCAGCAAACAGGGGGCTCTCTATGGCTACACCTTC.